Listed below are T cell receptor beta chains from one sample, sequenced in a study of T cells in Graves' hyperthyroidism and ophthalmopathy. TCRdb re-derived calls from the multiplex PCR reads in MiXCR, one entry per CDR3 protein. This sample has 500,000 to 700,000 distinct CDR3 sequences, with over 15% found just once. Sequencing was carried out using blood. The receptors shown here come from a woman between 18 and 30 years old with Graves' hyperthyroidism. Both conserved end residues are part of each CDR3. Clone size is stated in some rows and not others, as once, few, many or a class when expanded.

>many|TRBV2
CASSDGASASGDTQYF
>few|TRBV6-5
CASSLYFAGQDNEKLFF
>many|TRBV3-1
CASSLGLAGQETQYF
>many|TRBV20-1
CSARDLVRADTQYF
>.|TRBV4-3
CASSQMSRGIEGDYNSPLHF
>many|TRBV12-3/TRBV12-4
CASRRGDNGYTF
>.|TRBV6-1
CASSDPGTPEKLFF
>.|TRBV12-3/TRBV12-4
CASSLFGTGYREQYF
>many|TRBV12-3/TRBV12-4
CASSLWDSGVTNEKLFF
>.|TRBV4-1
CASSSVPRGQNYGYTF
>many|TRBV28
CASNVRGGLNTEAFF
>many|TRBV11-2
CASRRSGADEQYF
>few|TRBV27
CASSFLAGTGELFF
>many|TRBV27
CASSLVGGAEQYF
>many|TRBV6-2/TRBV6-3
CASGETGFDLETQYF
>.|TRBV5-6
CASSSLTGSETEAFF
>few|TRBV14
CASSRTSPKNIQYF
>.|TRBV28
CARVHEKLFF
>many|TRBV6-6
CASSYSPASSYNSPLHF
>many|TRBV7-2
CASSLDRLPTDTQYF
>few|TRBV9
CASSARTTSSYNEQFF
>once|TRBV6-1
CASSRSGTTAKNIQYF
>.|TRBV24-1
CATSRSDWTGKLFF
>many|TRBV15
CATSREIGGSSRPYEQYF
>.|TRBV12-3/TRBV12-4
CASSRTGGGVVYNEQFF
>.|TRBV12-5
CASGLLLGFAGELFF
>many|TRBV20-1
CSAREPSGRGWTGELFF
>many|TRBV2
CASSEQGRYKNIQYF
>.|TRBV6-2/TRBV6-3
CASDAGYNEQFF
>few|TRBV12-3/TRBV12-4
CASSFLRTETQYF
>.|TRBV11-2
CASSFRTGGWRETQYF
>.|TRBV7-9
CASTLGGRGSTDTQYF
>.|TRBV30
CAWSLGVHEQYF
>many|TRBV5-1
CASSASRVLGTEAFF
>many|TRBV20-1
CSARVLGQPGRTGGDEQFF
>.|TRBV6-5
CASSYSRGPYEQYF
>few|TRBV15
CATSRERGSTDTQYF
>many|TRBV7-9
CASSLGTATTQYF
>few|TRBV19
CASSHRDRGRHTEAFF
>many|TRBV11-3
CASSLRGLEAFF
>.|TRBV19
CASRANSGANVLTF
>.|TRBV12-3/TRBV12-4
CASKLRGGKYEGETQYF
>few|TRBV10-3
CAISESSVNSGANVLTF
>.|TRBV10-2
CASSTNNQPQHF
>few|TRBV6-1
CASGFRDRGLTYEQYF
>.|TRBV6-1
CASTMRPSYNEQFF
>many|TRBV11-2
CASRTRGLETQYF
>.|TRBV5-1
CASSLSQMYEQYF
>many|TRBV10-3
CAISDTERSSYEQYF
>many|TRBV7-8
CASSLGGTVQPQHF
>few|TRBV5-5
CASSGGGDQPQHF
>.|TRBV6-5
CASSYSTLAENNEQFF
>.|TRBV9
CASSVLDFADEQYF